A single sample gave rise to the 21 T cell receptor beta chains below, sequenced in a study of beta chain features in type 1 diabetes. Whole-study results and caveats: All four CD4+ subsets of Type 1 diabetes patients contained TCRB CDR3s that were moderately but significantly shorter.

The investigators reverse transcribed all of the isolated RNA, so they sequenced expressed TCRB transcripts. Repertoires were generated with immunoSEQ multiplex PCR, while TCRdb's copy carries only in-frame clones and drops some. The table lists hundreds of thousands of clones, over 12% of them singletons. These TCRs are of unknown antigen specificity. Specimen: naive CD4+ T cells from blood. Receptors were obtained from a man aged 18 to 30 with type 1 diabetes.

This clone was detected only a few times. The chain is built from TRBV7-9 and TRBJ1-1, with D uncertain. The germline CDR1 and CDR2 sequences are SEHNR and FQNEAQ (reference sequence). The length of the CDR3 is 15 residues. The V gene lost 7 bases and the J gene lost 5 bases, with 20 bases spanning the gap. CDR3 in amino acids: CASISGPGAGTEAFF. CDR3 DNA: TGTGCCAGCATTTCAGGCCCGGGTGCGGGGACTGAAGCTTTCTTT. Together with reference TRBV7-9 and TRBJ1-1, the CDR3 gives the full variable domain: DTGVSQNPRHKITKRGQNVTFRCDPISEHNRLYWYRQTLGQGPEFLTYFQNEAQLEKSRLLSDRFSAERPKGSFSTLEIQRTEQGDSAMYLCASISGPGAGTEAFFGQGTRLTVV.

V and J are TRBV12-5 and TRBJ2-3; the D gene is possibly TRBD1 (5 bases). The ends were cut back, 6 bases at V and 1 base at J, with 17 bases in the middle. The germline CDR1 and CDR2 sequences are LGHNT and FRNRAP. This CDR3 spans 16 amino acids. The CDR3 bases are TGTGCTAGTGGATCCGGATTGGGGCTCCGCACAGATACGCAGTATTTT. It specifies CASGSGLGLRTDTQYF.

The gene calls are TRBV4-2 and TRBJ1-4; D remains ambiguous. V lost 1 base and J lost 1, with 7 bases in between. Per the germline V gene, CDR1 is LGHNA and CDR2 is YNFKEQ. CDR3 length: 15 amino acids. CDR3 in DNA: TGTGCCAGCAGCCAAGTGGAAAAAACTAATGAAAAACTGTTTTTT. Its protein is CASSQVEKTNEKLFF.

This clone was counted only a few times. This rearrangement joins TRBV5-1 to TRBJ2-1; D might be TRBD1 (6 bases). CDR1 is SGHRS, CDR2 YFSETQ, per germline. Trimming left V 1 base short and J 7 bases short, with 12 bases between. The CDR3 is 14 residues long. CDR3 nucleotide sequence: TGCGCCAGCAGCTTGTGGGCAGGGGAAAATGAGCAGTTCTTC. Translated, it gives CASSLWAGENEQFF.

The chain employs TRBV5-4 and TRBJ2-1, with 7 bases that match TRBD2. CDR3 size: 16 residues. The V gene end was trimmed by 0 bases and the J gene end by 7 bases; junction bases not matched to a gene: 10. CDR1 and CDR2 from the germline V gene are SGHNT and YYREEE (reference sequence). The CDR3 region is CASSLAGAGEWNEQFF. CDR3 sequence (DNA): TGTGCCAGCAGCTTGGCCGGGGCGGGAGAATGGAATGAGCAGTTCTTC.

J is TRBJ2-7 and V is TRBV7-2, with 7 bases aligning to TRBD2. Germline V gene sequence: CDR1 SGHTA, CDR2 FQGNSA. The V gene end was trimmed by 3 bases and the J gene end by 2 bases; junction bases not matched to a gene: 7. This CDR3 comprises 15 residues. The CDR3 coding sequence is TGTGCCAGCAGCTTTACGTCGGGAGGCCCCTACGAGCAGTACTTC. Encoded protein: CASSFTSGGPYEQYF.

This clone has just a few counts. The J gene is TRBJ2-7, the V gene TRBV25-1; D is uncertain. This CDR3 is built from 12 residues. V was shortened by 6 bases and J by 4 bases, with 10 bases between the two germline ends. The V gene's germline CDR1 is MGHDK and CDR2 SYGVNS. The CDR3 loop reads CASSPTGYEQYF. CDR3 in DNA: TGTGCCAGCAGCCCTACCGGGTACGAGCAGTACTTC.

This CDR3 is CASGLAGAGEQFF. DNA of the CDR3: TGTGCCAGCGGACTAGCGGGAGCTGGTGAGCAGTTCTTC. This chain uses TRBV2 with TRBJ2-1; 13 nucleotides line up with TRBD2. The CDR3 runs to 13 residues. Trimming at V came to 8 bases and at J to 9 bases, leaving 4 bases not matched to a gene. Germline loops: CDR1 SNHLY, CDR2 FYNNEI.

The V and J genes are TRBV29-1 and TRBJ2-1, with D tentatively TRBD1 or TRBD2 (6 bases each). The CDR3 covers 15 residues. CDR1 SQVTM and CDR2 ANQGSEA come from the germline V gene. Between the trimmed V and J ends, which lost 4 bases and 9 bases, there was a span of 22 bases. This chain's CDR3 is CSVGQGSGLGPEQFF. CDR3 nucleotide sequence: TGCAGCGTTGGGCAGGGGAGCGGGCTTGGACCTGAGCAGTTCTTC.

This clone was detected only a few times. The chain carries TRBV30 and TRBJ1-5; D might be TRBD1 (5 bases). This CDR3 spans 13 amino acids. The ends were cut back, 0 bases at V and 8 bases at J, with 11 bases in the middle. Germline CDR1 GTSNPN, CDR2 SVGIG (reference sequence). CDR3 amino acids: CAWSVRSREPQHF. CDR3 coding DNA: TGTGCCTGGAGTGTACGGAGCAGGGAGCCCCAGCATTTT. Full variable domain (remainder filled in from reference TRBV30 and TRBJ1-5): SQTIHQWPATLVQPVGSPLSLECTVEGTSNPNLYWYRQAAGRGLQLLFYSVGIGQISSEVPQNLSASRPQDRQFILSSKKLLLSDSGFYLCAWSVRSREPQHFGDGTRLSIL.

This clone was counted only a few times. Other nucleotide sequences from this sample produce the same CDR3. The chain combines TRBV6-5 with TRBJ2-7; TRBD1 is a possible D gene (6 bases). Trimming took off 6 bases at V and 3 bases at J, with 12 bases between the two ends. This CDR3 is built from 13 residues. Germline loops: CDR1 MNHEY, CDR2 SVGAGI. CDR3 in amino acids: CASSRTVSYEQYF. As DNA, the CDR3 is TGTGCCAGCAGCCGGACAGTAAGCTACGAGCAGTACTTC.

This clone appeared a few times. The chain is built from TRBV4-1 and TRBJ2-2; 8 bases map to TRBD1. CDR1 and CDR2 from the germline V gene are MGHRA and YSYEKL. With 0 bases clipped from V and 9 bases from J, the junction kept 9 bases outside the gene matches. This CDR3 spans 16 amino acids. The DNA for the CDR3 is TGCGCCAGCAGCCAAGATACGACAGGGGCCCCGTGGGAGCTGTTTTTT. This sequence encodes CASSQDTTGAPWELFF.

The sample holds a few counts of this clone. The chain employs TRBV15 and TRBJ2-7; no firm D call. V was shortened by 0 bases and J by 5 bases, with 11 bases between the two germline ends. CDR1 and CDR2 from the germline V gene are LNHNV and YYDKDF (reference sequence). CDR3 length: 14 amino acids. This CDR3 reads CATSRDQSGDEQYF. CDR3 sequence (DNA): TGTGCCACCAGCAGAGATCAAAGTGGCGACGAGCAGTACTTC.

This clone was seen a handful of times. The rearrangement joins TRBV4-1 to TRBJ1-5; tentatively, D is TRBD1 (5 bases). The CDR3 runs 17 residues. Between the trimmed V and J ends, which lost 4 bases and 4 bases, there was a span of 20 bases. Germline values: CDR1 MGHRA, CDR2 YSYEKL. The CDR3 nucleotides are TGCGCCAGCAGCCGCGCAAGGTCGGGGGGTTTGAATCAGCCCCAGCATTTT. Translated, it gives CASSRARSGGLNQPQHF.

In its sample, this clone was seen a few times. The V call is TRBV4-3, the J call TRBJ2-7; 7 nucleotides line up with TRBD1. The CDR3 spans 15 residues. After removal of 2 bases from V and 3 bases from J, the junction contained 7 bases not matched to a gene. Germline V CDR1 and CDR2: LGHNA, YSLEER. This CDR3 is CASSQSSAGGYEQYF. In DNA, the CDR3 is TGCGCCAGCAGCCAAAGCTCGGCAGGGGGCTACGAGCAGTACTTC.

This clone was found a few times. The rearrangement uses TRBV5-1 and TRBJ1-2; 8 bases are a match to TRBD1. Germline V gene lookup returns CDR1 SGHRS and CDR2 YFSETQ. V was pared by 0 bases and J by 6 bases, with 7 bases of the junction left unmatched. The length of the CDR3 is 15 residues. CDR3 protein: CASSLVATGDDGYTF. Written as DNA, the CDR3 is TGCGCCAGCAGCTTGGTTGCGACAGGGGATGATGGCTACACCTTC.

In nucleotides, the CDR3 is TGTGCCAGTAGAAAACAAGACTATGGCTACACCTTC. Its protein is CASRKQDYGYTF. The V and J genes are TRBV19 and TRBJ1-2; D gene ambiguous. Germline V gene lookup returns CDR1 LNHDA and CDR2 SQIVND (reference sequence). V was pared by 6 bases and J by 3 bases, with 8 bases between. This CDR3 is built from 12 residues.

This clone has more than one count but fewer than ten. In the same sample, other DNA sequences code for this CDR3. V gene TRBV4-3 combines with J gene TRBJ2-6, with unresolved D. V was shortened by 2 bases and J by 1 base, with 0 bases between the two germline ends. The CDR3 covers 13 residues. Germline V CDR1 and CDR2: LGHNA, YSLEER. The CDR3 nucleotides read TGCGCCAGCAGCCAATCTGGGGCCAACGTCCTGACTTTC. This translates into CASSQSGANVLTF.

This clone was seen a few times. The J gene is TRBJ2-7, the V gene TRBV30; 7 nucleotides agree with TRBD2. The CDR3 covers 14 residues. The trim removed 5 bases at V and 0 bases at J, leaving 7 bases unmatched. The germline gives CDR1 GTSNPN, CDR2 SVGIG (reference sequence). The DNA of the CDR3 is TGTGCCTGGGGGAGCGGGACGCCCTCCTACGAGCAGTACTTC. Translation gives CAWGSGTPSYEQYF.

This clone was observed a few times. The gene calls are TRBV30 and TRBJ1-3; weak D call: TRBD1 (5 bases). This CDR3 spans 14 amino acids. The germline V gene encodes CDR1 GTSNPN and CDR2 SVGIG (reference sequence). The V end was cut by 0 bases, the J end by 4 bases, with 10 bases between. DNA of the CDR3: TGTGCCTGGAGTGTAGGGGTAGGAGGAAACACCATATATTTT. Residues: CAWSVGVGGNTIYF.

This clone occurred a few times. Other DNA sequences in the same sample also yield this CDR3. The J gene is TRBJ2-1, the V gene TRBV5-1, with 14 nucleotides matching TRBD2. This CDR3 is built from 15 residues. Unmatched junction bases numbered 4, after V lost 4 bases and J lost 7 bases. Germline lookup yields CDR1 SGHRS and CDR2 YFSETQ. CDR3 sequence: CASSPGLAGENEQFF. In nucleotides, the CDR3 is TGCGCCAGCAGCCCGGGACTAGCGGGAGAGAATGAGCAGTTCTTC.